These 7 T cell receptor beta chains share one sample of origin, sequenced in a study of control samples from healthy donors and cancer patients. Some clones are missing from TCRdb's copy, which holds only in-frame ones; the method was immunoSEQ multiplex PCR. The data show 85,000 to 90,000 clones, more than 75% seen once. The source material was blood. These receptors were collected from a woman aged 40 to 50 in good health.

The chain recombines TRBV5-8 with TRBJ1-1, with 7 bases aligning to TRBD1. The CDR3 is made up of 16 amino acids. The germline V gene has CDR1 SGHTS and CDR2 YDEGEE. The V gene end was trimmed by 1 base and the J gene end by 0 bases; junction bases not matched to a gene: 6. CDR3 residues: CASSLSVGTVNTEAFF. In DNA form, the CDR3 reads TGTGCCAGCAGCTTGTCAGTAGGGACAGTGAACACTGAAGCTTTCTTT.

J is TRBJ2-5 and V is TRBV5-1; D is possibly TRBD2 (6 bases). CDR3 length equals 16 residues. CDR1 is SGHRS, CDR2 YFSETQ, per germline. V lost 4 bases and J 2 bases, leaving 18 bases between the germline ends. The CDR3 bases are TGCGCCAGCAGCAACCCCGGGACTTTAAATCAAGAGACCCAGTACTTC. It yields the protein CASSNPGTLNQETQYF.

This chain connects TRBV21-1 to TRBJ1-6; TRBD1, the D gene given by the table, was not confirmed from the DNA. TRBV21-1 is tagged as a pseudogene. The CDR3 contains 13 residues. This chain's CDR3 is CASEKTGGSPLHF. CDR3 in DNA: TGTGCCAGCGAGAAGACAGGGGGGTCACCCCTCCACTTT.

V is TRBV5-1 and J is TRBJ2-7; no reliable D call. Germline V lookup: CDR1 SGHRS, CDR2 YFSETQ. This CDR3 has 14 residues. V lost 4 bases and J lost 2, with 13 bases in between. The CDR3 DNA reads TGCGCCAGCAGCCTCCAGGTGTCTACCTACGAGCAGTACTTC. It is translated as CASSLQVSTYEQYF.

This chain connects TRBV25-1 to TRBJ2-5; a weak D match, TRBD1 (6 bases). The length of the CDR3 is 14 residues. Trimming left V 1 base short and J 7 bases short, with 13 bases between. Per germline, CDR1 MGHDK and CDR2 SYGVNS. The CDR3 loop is CASSELGRGATQYF. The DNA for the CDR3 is TGTGCCAGCAGTGAATTAGGCAGGGGTGCGACCCAGTACTTC.

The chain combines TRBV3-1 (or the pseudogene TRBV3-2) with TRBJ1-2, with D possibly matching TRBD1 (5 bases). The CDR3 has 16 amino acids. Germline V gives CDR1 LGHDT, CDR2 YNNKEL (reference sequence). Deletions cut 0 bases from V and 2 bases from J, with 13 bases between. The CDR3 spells CASSQEGGVRNYGYTF. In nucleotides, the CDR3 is TGTGCCAGCAGCCAAGAGGGGGGAGTTAGAAACTATGGCTACACCTTC.

The CDR3 spells CASSLWGQNTEAFF. CDR3 coding DNA: TGTGCCAGCAGTTTATGGGGCCAGAACACTGAAGCTTTCTTT. The chain links TRBV27 to TRBJ1-1; TRBD1 is a possible D gene (5 bases). Germline-derived CDR1 and CDR2 are MNHEY and SMNVEV (reference sequence). V gave up 1 base and J gave up 1 base, with 7 bases separating them. The CDR3 totals 14 residues.